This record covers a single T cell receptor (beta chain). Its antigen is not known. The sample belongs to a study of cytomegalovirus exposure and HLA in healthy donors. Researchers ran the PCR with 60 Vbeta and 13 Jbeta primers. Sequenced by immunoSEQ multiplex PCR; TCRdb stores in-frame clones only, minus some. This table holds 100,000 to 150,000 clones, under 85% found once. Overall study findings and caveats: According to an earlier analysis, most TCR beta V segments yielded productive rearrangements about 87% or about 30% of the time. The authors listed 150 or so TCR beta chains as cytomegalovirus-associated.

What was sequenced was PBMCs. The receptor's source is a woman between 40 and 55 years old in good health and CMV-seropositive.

CDR3 DNA sequence: TGTGCCAGCAACGAGGGGGCATATGGCTACACCTTC. It translates to CASNEGAYGYTF. The V gene is TRBV6-6, the J gene TRBJ1-2, with 7 bases fitting TRBD1. This CDR3 has 12 residues. The trim removed 7 bases at V and 5 bases at J, leaving 4 bases unmatched. Germline loops: CDR1 MNHNY, CDR2 SVGAGI (reference sequence).